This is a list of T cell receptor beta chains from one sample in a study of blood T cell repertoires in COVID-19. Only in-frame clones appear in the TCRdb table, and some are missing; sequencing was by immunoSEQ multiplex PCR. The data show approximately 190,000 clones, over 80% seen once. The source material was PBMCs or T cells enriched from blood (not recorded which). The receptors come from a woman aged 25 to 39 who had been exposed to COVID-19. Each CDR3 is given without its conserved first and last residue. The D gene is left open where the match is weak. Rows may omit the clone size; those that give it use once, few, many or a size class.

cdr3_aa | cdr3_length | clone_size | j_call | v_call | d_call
ASSEGTSGGIYEQY | 14 | - | TRBJ2-7 | TRBV5-4 | TRBD2
ASSFTRTGASKLYGYT | 16 | - | TRBJ1-2 | TRBV7-9 | TRBD1
ASSQGAGTGGTDTQY | 15 | - | TRBJ2-3 | TRBV14 | TRBD1
SASGRPETQY | 10 | - | TRBJ2-5 | TRBV20-1 | -
ASSFGRQMKEKLF | 13 | once | TRBJ1-4 | TRBV7-6 | -
ASSVDRVGRETQY | 13 | once | TRBJ2-5 | TRBV5-1 | TRBD1
ASSSLRQLSYEQY | 13 | - | TRBJ2-7 | TRBV27 | -
ASTRQAFSNQPQH | 13 | few | TRBJ1-5 | TRBV6-5 | -
ASSLGNGGFGEKLF | 14 | - | TRBJ1-4 | TRBV7-2 | -
ASSSGLAGVDTQY | 13 | - | TRBJ2-3 | TRBV5-1 | TRBD2
ASSREPDRAKEKLF | 14 | - | TRBJ1-4 | TRBV4-1 | TRBD1
ASSYSTSGGETQY | 13 | - | TRBJ2-5 | TRBV6-5 | TRBD2
SVAAGEGDEKLF | 12 | - | TRBJ1-4 | TRBV29-1 | -
ASSTNRVGQPQH | 12 | - | TRBJ1-5 | TRBV19 | -